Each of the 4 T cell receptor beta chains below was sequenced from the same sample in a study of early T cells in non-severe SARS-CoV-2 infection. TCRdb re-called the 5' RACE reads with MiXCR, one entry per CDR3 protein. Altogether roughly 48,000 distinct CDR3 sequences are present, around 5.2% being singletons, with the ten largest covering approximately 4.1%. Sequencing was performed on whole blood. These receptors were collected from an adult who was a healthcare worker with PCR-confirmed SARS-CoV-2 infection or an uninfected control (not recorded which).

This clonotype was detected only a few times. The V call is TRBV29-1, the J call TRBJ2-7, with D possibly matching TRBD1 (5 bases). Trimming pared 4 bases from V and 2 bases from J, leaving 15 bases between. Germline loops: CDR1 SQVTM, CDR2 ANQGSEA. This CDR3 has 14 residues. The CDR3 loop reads CSVGVQGLTYEQYF. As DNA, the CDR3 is TGCAGCGTTGGGGTTCAGGGCCTCACCTACGAGCAGTACTTC.

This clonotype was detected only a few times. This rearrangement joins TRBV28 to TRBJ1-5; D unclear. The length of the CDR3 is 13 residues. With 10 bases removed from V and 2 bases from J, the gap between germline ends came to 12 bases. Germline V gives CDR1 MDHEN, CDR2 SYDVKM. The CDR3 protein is CATTVTRNQPQHF. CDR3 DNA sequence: TGTGCCACCACAGTCACACGCAATCAGCCCCAGCATTTT. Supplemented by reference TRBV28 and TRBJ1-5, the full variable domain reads DVKVTQSSRYLVKRTGEKVFLECVQDMDHENMFWYRQDPGLGLRLIYFSYDVKMKEKGDIPEGYSVSREKKERFSLILESASTNQTSMYLCATTVTRNQPQHFGDGTRLSIL.

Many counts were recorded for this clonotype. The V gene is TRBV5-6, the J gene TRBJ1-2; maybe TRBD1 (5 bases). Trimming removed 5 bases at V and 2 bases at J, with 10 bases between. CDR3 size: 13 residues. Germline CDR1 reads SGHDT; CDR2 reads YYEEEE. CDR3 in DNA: TGTGCCAGCAGAAGAGGGGAGAACTATGGCTACACCTTC. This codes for CASRRGENYGYTF. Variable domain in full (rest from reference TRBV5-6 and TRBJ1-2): DAGVTQSPTHLIKTRGQQVTLRCSPKSGHDTVSWYQQALGQGPQFIFQYYEEEERQRGNFPDRFSGHQFPNYSSELNVNALLLGDSALYLCASRRGENYGYTFGSGTRLTVV.

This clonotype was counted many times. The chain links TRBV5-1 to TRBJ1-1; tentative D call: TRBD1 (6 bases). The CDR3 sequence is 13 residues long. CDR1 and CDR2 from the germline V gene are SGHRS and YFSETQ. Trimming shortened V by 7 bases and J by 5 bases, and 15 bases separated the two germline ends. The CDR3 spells CASRQQGRTEAFF. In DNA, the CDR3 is TGCGCCAGCCGCCAGCAGGGGCGAACTGAAGCTTTCTTT.